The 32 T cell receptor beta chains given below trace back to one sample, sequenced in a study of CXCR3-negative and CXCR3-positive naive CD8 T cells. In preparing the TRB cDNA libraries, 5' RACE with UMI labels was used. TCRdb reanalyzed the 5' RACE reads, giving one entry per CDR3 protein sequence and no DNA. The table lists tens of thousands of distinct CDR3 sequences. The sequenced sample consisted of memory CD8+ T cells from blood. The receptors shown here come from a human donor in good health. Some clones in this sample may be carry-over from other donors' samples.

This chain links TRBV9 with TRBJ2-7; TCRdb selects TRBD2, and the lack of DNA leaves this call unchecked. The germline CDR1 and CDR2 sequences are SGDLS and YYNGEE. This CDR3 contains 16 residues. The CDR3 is CASSVVGGVSSYEQYF.

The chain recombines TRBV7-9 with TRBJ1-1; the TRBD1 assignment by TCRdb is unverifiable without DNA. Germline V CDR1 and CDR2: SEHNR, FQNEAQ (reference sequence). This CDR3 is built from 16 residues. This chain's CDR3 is CASSSAGGTVGTEAFF.

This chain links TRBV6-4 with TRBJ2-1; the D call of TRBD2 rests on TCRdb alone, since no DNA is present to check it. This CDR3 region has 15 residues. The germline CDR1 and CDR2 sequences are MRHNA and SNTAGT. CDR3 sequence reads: CASSAGTSGYNEQFF.

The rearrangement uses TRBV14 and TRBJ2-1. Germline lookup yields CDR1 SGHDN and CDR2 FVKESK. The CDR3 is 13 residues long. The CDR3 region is CASSQDWVNRPFF. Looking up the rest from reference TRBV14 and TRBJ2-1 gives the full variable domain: EAGVTQFPSHSVIEKGQTVTLRCDPISGHDNLYWYRRVMGKEIKFLLHFVKESKQDESGMPNNRFLAERTGGTYSTLKVQPAELEDSGVYFCASSQDWVNRPFFGPGTRLTVL.

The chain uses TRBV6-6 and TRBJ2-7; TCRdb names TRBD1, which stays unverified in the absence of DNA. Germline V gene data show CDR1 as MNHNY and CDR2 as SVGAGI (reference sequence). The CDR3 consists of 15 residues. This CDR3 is CASSYGYDSTYEQYF.

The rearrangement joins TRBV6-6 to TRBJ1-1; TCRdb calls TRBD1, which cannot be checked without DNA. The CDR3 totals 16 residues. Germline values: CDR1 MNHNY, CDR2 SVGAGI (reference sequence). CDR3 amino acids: CASSYSLGGLGTEAFF.

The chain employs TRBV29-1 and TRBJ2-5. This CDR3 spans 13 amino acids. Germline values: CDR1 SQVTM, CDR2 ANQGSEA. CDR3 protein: CSVEEWSSGTQYF.

The CDR3 sequence is CSVYSRTGRSTGELFF. This chain joins TRBV29-1 and TRBJ2-2; TCRdb indicates TRBD1, and absent DNA this call remains unverified. This CDR3 has 16 residues. From germline, CDR1 is SQVTM and CDR2 ANQGSEA.

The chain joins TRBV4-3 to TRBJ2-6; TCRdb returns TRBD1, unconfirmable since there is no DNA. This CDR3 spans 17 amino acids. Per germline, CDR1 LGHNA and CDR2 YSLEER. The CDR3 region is CASSQDSAGDGANVLTF.

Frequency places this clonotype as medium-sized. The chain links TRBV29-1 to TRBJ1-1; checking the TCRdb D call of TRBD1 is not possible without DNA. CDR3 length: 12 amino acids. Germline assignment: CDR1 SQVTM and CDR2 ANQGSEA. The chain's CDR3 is CSVQGAQTEAFF.

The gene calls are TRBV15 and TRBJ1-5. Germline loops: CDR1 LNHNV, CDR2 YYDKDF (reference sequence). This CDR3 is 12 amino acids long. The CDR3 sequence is CATSRENQPQHF.

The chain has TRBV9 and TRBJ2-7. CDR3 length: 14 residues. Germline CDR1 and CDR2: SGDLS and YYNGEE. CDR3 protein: CASSVDPVSYEQYF.

CDR3 protein: CSARYSSPGTGELFF. V and J are TRBV20-1 and TRBJ2-2; there is no DNA to check the TCRdb D call of TRBD1. This CDR3 is built from 15 residues. CDR1 is DFQATT, CDR2 SNEGSKA, per germline (reference sequence).

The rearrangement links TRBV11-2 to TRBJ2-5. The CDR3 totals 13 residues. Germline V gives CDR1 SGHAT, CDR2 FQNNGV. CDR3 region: CASRLGGQETQYF.

The CDR3 loop is CASSLYYGGDSQPQHF. The J gene is TRBJ1-5, the V gene TRBV27; with no DNA, the TCRdb D assignment of TRBD1 cannot be verified. Germline CDR1 and CDR2: MNHEY and SMNVEV (reference sequence). The CDR3 loop spans 16 amino acids.

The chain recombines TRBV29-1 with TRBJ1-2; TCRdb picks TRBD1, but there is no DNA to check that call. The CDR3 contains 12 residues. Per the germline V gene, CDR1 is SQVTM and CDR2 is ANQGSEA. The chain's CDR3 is CSVGQPTNGYTF.

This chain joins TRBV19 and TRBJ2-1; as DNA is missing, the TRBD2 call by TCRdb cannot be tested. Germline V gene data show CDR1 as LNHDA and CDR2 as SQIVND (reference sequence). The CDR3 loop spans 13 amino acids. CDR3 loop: CATTGRSYNEQFF.

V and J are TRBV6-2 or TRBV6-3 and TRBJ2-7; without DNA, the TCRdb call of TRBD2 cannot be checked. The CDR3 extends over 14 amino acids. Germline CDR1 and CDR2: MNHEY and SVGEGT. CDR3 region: CASGGTSGSYEQYF.

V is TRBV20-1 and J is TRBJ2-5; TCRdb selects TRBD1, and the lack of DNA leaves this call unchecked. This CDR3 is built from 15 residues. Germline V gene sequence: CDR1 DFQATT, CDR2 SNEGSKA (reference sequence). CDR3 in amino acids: CSAARGRGESETQYF.

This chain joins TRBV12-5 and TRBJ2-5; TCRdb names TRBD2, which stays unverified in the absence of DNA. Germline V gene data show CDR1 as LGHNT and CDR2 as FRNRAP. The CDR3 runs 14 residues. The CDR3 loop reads CASASGWGMETQYF.

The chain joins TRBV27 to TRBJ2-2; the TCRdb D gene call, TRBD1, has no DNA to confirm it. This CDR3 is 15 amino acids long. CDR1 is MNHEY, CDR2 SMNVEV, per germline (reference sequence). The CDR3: CASSFYGGSTGELFF.

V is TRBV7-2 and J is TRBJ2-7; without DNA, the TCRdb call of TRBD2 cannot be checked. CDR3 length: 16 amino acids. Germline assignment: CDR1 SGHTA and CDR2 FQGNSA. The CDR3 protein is CASSFERGWGSYEQYF.

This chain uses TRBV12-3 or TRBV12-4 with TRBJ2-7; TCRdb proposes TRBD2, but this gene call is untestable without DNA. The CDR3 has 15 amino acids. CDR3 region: CASSPTSQPSYEQYF.

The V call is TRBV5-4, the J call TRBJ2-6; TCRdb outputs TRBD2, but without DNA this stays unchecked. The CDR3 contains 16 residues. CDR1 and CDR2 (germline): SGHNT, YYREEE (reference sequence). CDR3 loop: CASSPGGDAGANVLTF.

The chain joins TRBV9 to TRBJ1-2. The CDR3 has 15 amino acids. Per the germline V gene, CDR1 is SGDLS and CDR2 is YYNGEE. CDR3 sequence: CASSVDNHGSYGYTF.

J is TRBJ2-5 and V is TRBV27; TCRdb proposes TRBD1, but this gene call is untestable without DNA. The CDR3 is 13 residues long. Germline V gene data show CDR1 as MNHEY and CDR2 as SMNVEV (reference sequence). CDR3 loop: CASSFGGKETQYF.

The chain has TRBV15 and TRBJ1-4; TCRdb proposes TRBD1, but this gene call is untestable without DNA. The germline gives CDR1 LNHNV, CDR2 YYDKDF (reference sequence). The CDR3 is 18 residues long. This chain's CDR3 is CATSRVENRGQGAEKLFF.

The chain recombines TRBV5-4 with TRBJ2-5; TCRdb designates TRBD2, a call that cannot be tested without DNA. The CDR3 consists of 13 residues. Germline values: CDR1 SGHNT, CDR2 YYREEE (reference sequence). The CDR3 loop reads CASSLRGGETQYF.

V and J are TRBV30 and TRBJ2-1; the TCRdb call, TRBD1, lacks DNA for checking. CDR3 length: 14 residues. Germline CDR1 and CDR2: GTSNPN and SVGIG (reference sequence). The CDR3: CAWTWPGSYNEQFF.

CDR3 protein: CASSYGGIYEQYF. This chain links TRBV5-1 with TRBJ2-7; TCRdb calls TRBD2, which cannot be checked without DNA. Germline V gives CDR1 SGHRS, CDR2 YFSETQ. The CDR3 totals 13 residues.

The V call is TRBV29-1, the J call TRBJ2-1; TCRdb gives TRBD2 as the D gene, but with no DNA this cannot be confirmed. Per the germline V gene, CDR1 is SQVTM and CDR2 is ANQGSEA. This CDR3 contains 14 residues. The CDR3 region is CSVEVERGYNEQFF.

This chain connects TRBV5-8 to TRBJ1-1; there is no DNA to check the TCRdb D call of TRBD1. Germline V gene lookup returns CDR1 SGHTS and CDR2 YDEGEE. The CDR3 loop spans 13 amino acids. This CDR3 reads CASSHPGDTEAFF.